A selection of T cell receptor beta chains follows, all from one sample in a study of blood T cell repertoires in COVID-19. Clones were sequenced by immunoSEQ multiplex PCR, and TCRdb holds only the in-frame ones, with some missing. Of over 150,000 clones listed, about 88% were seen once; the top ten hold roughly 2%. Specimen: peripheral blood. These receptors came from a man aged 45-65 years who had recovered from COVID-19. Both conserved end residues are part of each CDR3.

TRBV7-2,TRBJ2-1,CASSPLGRDKIYNEQFF
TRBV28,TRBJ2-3,CASSLGGLVVTQYF
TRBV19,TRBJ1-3,CATAPNGNSGNTIYF
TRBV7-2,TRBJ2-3,CASSLNPRLFTDTQYF
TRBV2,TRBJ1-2,CASSERPRGQYGYTF
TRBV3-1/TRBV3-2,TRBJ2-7,CASSQEWAGGFGYEQYF
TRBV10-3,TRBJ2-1,CAAGTSGNNEQFF
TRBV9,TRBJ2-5,CASSSLGEGLQETQYF
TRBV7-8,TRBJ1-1,CASRGAGGVVTEAFF
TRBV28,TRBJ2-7,CASSTPGGGAYEQYF
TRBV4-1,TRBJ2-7,CASSQELVAGGSHEQYF
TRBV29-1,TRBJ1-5,CSVADRNQPQHF
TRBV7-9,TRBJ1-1,CASSSRAGDTEAFF
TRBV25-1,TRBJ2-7,CASSVTGTGGHEQYF
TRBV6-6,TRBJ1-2,CASSRDSRDWVGYTF
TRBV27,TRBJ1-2,CASSFKQGVPGYTF
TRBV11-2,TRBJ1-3,CTSSLTGNIGSGNTIYF
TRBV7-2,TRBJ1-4,CASSTGQGGFNEKLFF
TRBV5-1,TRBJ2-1,CASSQTGREQFF
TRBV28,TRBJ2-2,CASSTIRTGQNHANTGELFF
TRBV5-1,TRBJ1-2,CASSLVQGYGYTF
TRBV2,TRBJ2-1,CASLLTGAGNNEQFF
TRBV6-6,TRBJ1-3,CASSYLGQGGGNTIYF
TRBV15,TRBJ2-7,CATSRGFLETGENEQYF
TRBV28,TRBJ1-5,CASSLGRVLSNQPQHF
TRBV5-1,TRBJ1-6,CASSLAPSLDSPLHF
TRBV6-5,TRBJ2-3,CASRSLATSTDTQYF
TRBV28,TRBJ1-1,CASSLTGPGKNTEAFF
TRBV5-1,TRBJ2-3,CASSYGTAGDTQYF
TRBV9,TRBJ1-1,CASSRLRQTTEAFF
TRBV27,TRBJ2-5,CASRNSGLAGETQYF
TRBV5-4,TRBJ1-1,CASSRGQGRNTEAFF
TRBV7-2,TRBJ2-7,CASSLKDSGYEQYF
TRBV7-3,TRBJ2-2,CASSFQGLSTGELFF
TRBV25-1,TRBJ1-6,CASSDLRDASPLHF
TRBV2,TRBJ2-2,CASSPPGKGGTGELFF
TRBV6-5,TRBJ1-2,CASSDRGMDGYTF
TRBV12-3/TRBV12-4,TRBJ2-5,CASSRDSGETQYF
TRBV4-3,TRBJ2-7,CASRSLGRRFKTYEQYF
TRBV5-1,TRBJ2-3,CASSLMATDTQYF
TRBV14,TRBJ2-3,CASSPDFTDTQYF